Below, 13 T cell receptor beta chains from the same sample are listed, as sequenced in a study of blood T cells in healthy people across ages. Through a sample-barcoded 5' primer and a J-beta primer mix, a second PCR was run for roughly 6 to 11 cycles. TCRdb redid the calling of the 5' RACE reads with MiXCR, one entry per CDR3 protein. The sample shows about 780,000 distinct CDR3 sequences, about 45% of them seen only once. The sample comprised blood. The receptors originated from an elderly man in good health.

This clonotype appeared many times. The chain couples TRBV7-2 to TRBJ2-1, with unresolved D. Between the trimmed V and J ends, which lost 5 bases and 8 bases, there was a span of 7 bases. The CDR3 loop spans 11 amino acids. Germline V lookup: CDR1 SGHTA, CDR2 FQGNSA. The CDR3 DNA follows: TGTGCCAGCAGCGCAAGCCATGAGCAGTTCTTC. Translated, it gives CASSASHEQFF. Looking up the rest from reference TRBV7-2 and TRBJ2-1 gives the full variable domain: GAGVSQSPSNKVTEKGKDVELRCDPISGHTALYWYRQSLGQGLEFLIYFQGNSAPDKSGLPSDRFSAERTGGSVSTLTIQRTQQEDSAVYLCASSASHEQFFGPGTRLTVL.

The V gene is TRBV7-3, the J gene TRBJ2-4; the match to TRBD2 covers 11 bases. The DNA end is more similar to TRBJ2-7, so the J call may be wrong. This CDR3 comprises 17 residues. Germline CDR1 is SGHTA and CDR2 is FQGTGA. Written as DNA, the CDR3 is TGTGCCAGCAGCTTAACGGGGACTAGCGGACAGCCCTACGAGCAGTACTTC. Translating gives CASSLTGTSGQPYEQYF.

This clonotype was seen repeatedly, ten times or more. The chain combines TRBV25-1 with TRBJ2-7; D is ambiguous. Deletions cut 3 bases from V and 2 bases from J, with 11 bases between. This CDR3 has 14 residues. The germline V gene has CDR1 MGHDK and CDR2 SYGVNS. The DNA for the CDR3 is TGTGCCAGCAGTGAGGGCAACCTTCCCTACGAGCAGTACTTC. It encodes CASSEGNLPYEQYF.

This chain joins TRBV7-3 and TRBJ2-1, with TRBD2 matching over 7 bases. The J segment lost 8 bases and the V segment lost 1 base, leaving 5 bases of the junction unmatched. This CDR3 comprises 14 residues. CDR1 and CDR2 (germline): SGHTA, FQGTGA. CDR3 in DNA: TGTGCCAGCAGCTTAAGCGGGAGTGTTCATGAGCAGTTCTTC. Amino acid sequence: CASSLSGSVHEQFF. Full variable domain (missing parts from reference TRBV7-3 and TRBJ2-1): GAGVSQTPSNKVTEKGKYVELRCDPISGHTALYWYRQSLGQGPEFLIYFQGTGAADDSGLPNDRFFAVRPEGSVSTLKIQRTERGDSAVYLCASSLSGSVHEQFFGPGTRLTVL.

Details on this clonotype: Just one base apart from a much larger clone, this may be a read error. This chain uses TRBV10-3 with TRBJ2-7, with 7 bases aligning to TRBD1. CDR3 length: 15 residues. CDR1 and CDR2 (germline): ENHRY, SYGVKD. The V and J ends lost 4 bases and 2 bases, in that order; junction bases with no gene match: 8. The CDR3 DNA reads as TGTGCCATCAGTGGGACAGGCCTGAGTACCTACGAGCAGTACTTC. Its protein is CAISGTGLSTYEQYF.

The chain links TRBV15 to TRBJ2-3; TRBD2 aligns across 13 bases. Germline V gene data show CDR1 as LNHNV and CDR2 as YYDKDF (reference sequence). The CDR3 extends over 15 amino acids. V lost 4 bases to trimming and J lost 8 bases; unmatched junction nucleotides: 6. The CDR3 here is CATSILAGGSGTQYF. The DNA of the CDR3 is TGTGCCACCAGCATACTAGCGGGAGGGTCGGGTACGCAGTATTTT. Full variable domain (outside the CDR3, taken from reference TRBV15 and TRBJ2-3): DAMVIQNPRYQVTQFGKPVTLSCSQTLNHNVMYWYQQKSSQAPKLLFHYYDKDFNNEADTPDNFQSRRPNTSFCFLDIRSPGLGDTAMYLCATSILAGGSGTQYFGPGTRLTVL.

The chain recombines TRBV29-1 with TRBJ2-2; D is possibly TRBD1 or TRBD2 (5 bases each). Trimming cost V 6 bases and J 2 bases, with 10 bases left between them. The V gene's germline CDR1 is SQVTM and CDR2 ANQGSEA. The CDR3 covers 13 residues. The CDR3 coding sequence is TGCAGCGTCCGGGACCCCAACACCGGGGAGCTGTTTTTT. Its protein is CSVRDPNTGELFF.

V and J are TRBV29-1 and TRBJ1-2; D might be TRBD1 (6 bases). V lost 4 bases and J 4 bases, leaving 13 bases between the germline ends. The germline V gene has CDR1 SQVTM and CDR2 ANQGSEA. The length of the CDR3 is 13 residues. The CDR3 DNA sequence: TGCAGCGTTGTTCAGACAGGAGCCTATGGCTACACCTTC. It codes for CSVVQTGAYGYTF.

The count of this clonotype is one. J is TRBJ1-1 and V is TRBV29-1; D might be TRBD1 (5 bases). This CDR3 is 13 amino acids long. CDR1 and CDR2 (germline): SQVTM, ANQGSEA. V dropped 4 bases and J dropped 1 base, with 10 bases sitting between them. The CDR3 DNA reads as TGCAGCGTTGCAGGGTCTAAGAACACTGAAGCTTTCTTT. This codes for CSVAGSKNTEAFF.

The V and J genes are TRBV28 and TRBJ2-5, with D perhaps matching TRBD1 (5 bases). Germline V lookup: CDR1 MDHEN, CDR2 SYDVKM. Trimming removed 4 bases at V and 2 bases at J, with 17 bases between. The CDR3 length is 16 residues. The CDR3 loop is CASSWGRTTQQETQYF. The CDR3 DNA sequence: TGTGCCAGCAGTTGGGGTAGGACAACACAACAAGAGACCCAGTACTTC.

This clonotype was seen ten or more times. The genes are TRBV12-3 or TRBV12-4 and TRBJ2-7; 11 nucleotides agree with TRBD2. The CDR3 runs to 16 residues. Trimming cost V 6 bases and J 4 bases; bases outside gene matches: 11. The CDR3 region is CASSPTGLAGPYEQYF. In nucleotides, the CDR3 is TGTGCCAGCAGCCCTACCGGACTAGCGGGCCCTTACGAGCAGTACTTC.

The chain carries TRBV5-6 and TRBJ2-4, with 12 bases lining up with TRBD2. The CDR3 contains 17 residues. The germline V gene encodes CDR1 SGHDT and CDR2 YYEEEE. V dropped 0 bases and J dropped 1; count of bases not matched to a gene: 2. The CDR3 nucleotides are TGTGCCAGCAGCTTGGACGGGACTAGCGGGGCCAAAAACATTCAGTACTTC. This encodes CASSLDGTSGAKNIQYF.

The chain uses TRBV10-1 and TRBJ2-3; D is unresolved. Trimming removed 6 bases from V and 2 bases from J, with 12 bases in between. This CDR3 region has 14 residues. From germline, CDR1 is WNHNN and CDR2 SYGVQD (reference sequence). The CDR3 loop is CASSLRYHTDTQYF. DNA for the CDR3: TGCGCCAGCAGCCTGCGCTACCACACAGATACGCAGTATTTT.